The clone carrying this T cell receptor beta chain was seen a few times. The entry originates in a study of T-cell memory formation after mild COVID-19. In TCRdb, the 5' RACE reads were re-called with MiXCR into one record per CDR3 protein. The sample comprises 300,000 or so distinct CDR3 sequences, more than 15% of which are singletons, and roughly a fifth rests with the top ten. The CDR3 has 15 amino acids. Unmatched junction bases numbered 6, after V lost 3 bases and J lost 4 bases. Germline V lookup: CDR1 KGHSH, CDR2 LQKENI. Sequenced: PBMCs or a T cell subset sorted from them (not recorded which). The sequence came from a young man who had mild COVID-19 (a few samples of this study predate the infection). Cell type and time point are not known. V and J are TRBV18 and TRBJ2-3, with 8 positions matching TRBD1. The chain's CDR3 is CASSPLQGGADTQYF. The CDR3 DNA reads as TGTGCCAGCTCACCTCTACAGGGGGGCGCAGATACGCAGTATTTT.